Each of the 20 T cell receptor beta chains below was sequenced from the same sample in a study of T cell repertoires in cytomegalovirus infection. TCRdb recomputed calls from the reads with MiXCR, one row per CDR3 protein. The sample includes under 850,000 distinct CDR3 sequences, around 30% seen only once; the top ten take roughly 20%. These receptors' targets are unknown. The sample was cultured PBMCs, taken from culture after CMV antigen stimulation. Source of these receptors: a human donor in good health (CMV status not recorded). Some clones in this sample may be carry-over from other donors' samples.

This clonotype was counted only a few times. The chain couples TRBV12-3 or TRBV12-4 to TRBJ2-7; D remains unclear. The CDR3 runs to 12 residues. Trimming took 3 bases from V and 4 from J, leaving 7 bases between them. DNA of the CDR3: TGTGCCAGCAGTTTCTGGGGATACGAGCAGTACTTC. Protein sequence: CASSFWGYEQYF.

Note on this clonotype: This may be a read error: a much more frequent sequence differs by one nucleotide. The chain uses TRBV7-4 and TRBJ2-7; the D is unclear. V was shortened by 5 bases and J by 3 bases, with 17 bases between the two germline ends. CDR3 size: 15 residues. CDR1 and CDR2 from the germline V gene are SGHVT and SQSDAQ. DNA for the CDR3: TGTGCCAGCAGCCACGGGTCAGGTCAGCTCTACGAGCAGTACTTC. It translates to CASSHGSGQLYEQYF. Together with reference TRBV7-4 and TRBJ2-7, the CDR3 gives the full variable domain: GAGVSQSPRYKVAKRGRDVALRCDSISGHVTLYWYRQTLGQGSEVLTYSQSDAQRDKSGRPSGRFSAERPERSVSTLKIQRTEQGDSAVYLCASSHGSGQLYEQYFGPGTRLTVT.

This clonotype was counted a single time. The CDR3 region is CASSPGTDHTEAFF. Here the CDR3 DNA reads TGTGCCAGCAGCCCCGGGACAGACCACACTGAAGCTTTCTTT. This rearrangement joins TRBV5-5 to TRBJ1-1, with 7 bases matching TRBD1. This CDR3 comprises 14 residues. V gave up 4 bases and J gave up 3 bases; unmatched junction bases: 6. Germline CDR1 SGHKS, CDR2 YYEKEE (reference sequence).

This clonotype has only a few counts. The chain links TRBV11-2 to TRBJ1-1; TRBD1 might be the D (6 bases). The CDR3 has 13 residues. With 1 base removed from V and 6 bases from J, the gap between germline ends came to 9 bases. In germline, CDR1 is SGHAT, CDR2 FQNNGV. In nucleotides, the CDR3 is TGTGCCAGCAGCTTAGCACAGGGCCCTGAAGCTTTCTTT. Its protein is CASSLAQGPEAFF.

This chain links TRBV7-9 with TRBJ1-3, with no clear D. This CDR3 spans 15 amino acids. Germline lookup yields CDR1 SEHNR and CDR2 FQNEAQ (reference sequence). V was clipped by 5 bases and J by 0 bases, with 11 bases between them. CDR3 sequence: CASSVLEDSGNTIYF. The CDR3, as DNA: TGTGCCAGCAGCGTCCTCGAGGACTCTGGAAACACCATATATTTT.

This clonotype has ten or more counts. The gene calls are TRBV7-2 and TRBJ1-5; D uncertain. The CDR3 length is 16 residues. V lost 1 base and J lost 1, with 11 bases in between. Germline V gene lookup returns CDR1 SGHTA and CDR2 FQGNSA. The DNA of the CDR3 is TGTGCCAGCAGCTTAGTAAGTGACTTAAGCAATCAGCCCCAGCATTTT. Translated: CASSLVSDLSNQPQHF.

The genes are TRBV11-2 and TRBJ2-7; D not resolved. With 5 bases removed from V and 0 bases from J, the gap between germline ends came to 11 bases. Germline V gene lookup returns CDR1 SGHAT and CDR2 FQNNGV. CDR3 length: 14 residues. The CDR3: CASSPLKGSYEQYF. The CDR3 DNA sequence: TGTGCCAGCAGCCCCCTGAAGGGCTCCTACGAGCAGTACTTC.

V usage is TRBV7-6 and J usage is TRBJ1-3; D is uncertain. This CDR3 is built from 15 residues. Germline V gives CDR1 SGHVS, CDR2 FNYEAQ. V shed 2 bases and J shed 0 bases, with 8 bases lying between them. Written as DNA, the CDR3 is TGTGCCAGCAGCTTACTCGGAAACTCTGGAAACACCATATATTTT. Amino acid sequence: CASSLLGNSGNTIYF.

The chain has TRBV15 and TRBJ1-2; no clear D. The CDR3 runs to 15 residues. The V gene's germline CDR1 is LNHNV and CDR2 YYDKDF (reference sequence). Trimming shortened V by 0 bases and J by 5 bases, and 13 bases separated the two germline ends. CDR3 coding DNA: TGTGCCACCAGCAGAGATTTGGGTCAATTTTATGGCTACACCTTC. It encodes CATSRDLGQFYGYTF.

This clonotype was observed many times. V and J are TRBV12-3 or TRBV12-4 and TRBJ1-1; a possible D gene is TRBD1 (6 bases). The CDR3 runs 14 residues. Trimming left V 6 bases short and J 1 base short, with 12 bases between. The DNA for the CDR3 is TGTGCCAGCAGCTTGATAGGGGGGAACACTGAAGCTTTCTTT. It encodes CASSLIGGNTEAFF.

This rearrangement joins TRBV19 to TRBJ1-6, with D possibly matching TRBD1 (6 bases). The germline V and J ends were trimmed by 3 bases and 7 bases, with 13 bases remaining between them. The CDR3 has 15 amino acids. From germline, CDR1 is LNHDA and CDR2 SQIVND (reference sequence). CDR3 nucleotide sequence: TGTGCCAGTAGTATTCGGACAGAAGGAAATTCACCCCTCCACTTT. It specifies CASSIRTEGNSPLHF. Combining the CDR3 with reference TRBV19 and TRBJ1-6 gives the whole variable domain DGGITQSPKYLFRKEGQNVTLSCEQNLNHDAMYWYRQDPGQGLRLIYYSQIVNDFQKGDIAEGYSVSREKKESFPLTVTSAQKNPTAFYLCASSIRTEGNSPLHFGNGTRLTVT.

V usage is TRBV5-5 and J usage is TRBJ2-1; 7 nucleotides match TRBD2. Germline CDR1 and CDR2: SGHKS and YYEKEE (reference sequence). V lost 0 bases and J lost 2; bases outside the gene matches: 14. The CDR3 sequence is 19 residues long. The CDR3 nucleotides are TGTGCCAGCAGCTTGGTAGGAAGAGGTTCGGGAGGTCCCTACAATGAGCAGTTCTTC. Encoded protein: CASSLVGRGSGGPYNEQFF. Combining the CDR3 with reference TRBV5-5 and TRBJ2-1 gives the whole variable domain DAGVTQSPTHLIKTRGQQVTLRCSPISGHKSVSWYQQVLGQGPQFIFQYYEKEERGRGNFPDRFSARQFPNYSSELNVNALLLGDSALYLCASSLVGRGSGGPYNEQFFGPGTRLTVL.

This clonotype was observed a handful of times. The chain recombines TRBV12-3 or TRBV12-4 with TRBJ2-5; D is perhaps TRBD1 (6 bases). With 6 bases removed from V and 5 bases from J, the gap between germline ends came to 16 bases. This CDR3 region has 14 residues. The CDR3 protein is CASRLRWQGETQYF. CDR3 DNA sequence: TGTGCCAGCAGACTAAGGTGGCAGGGGGAGACCCAGTACTTC.

This chain joins TRBV2 and TRBJ2-7; 7 positions agree with TRBD1. The CDR3 has 15 residues. Germline V gives CDR1 SNHLY, CDR2 FYNNEI. The junction had 12 bases not matched to a gene; V was cut back by 7 bases and J by 3 bases. The CDR3 here is CASISRSRGNYEQYF. CDR3 sequence (DNA): TGTGCCAGCATAAGCCGATCCAGGGGGAACTACGAGCAGTACTTC.

The chain employs TRBV7-8 and TRBJ2-1; D unclear. V was shortened by 5 bases and J by 10 bases, with 12 bases between the two germline ends. The CDR3 covers 12 residues. Germline assignment: CDR1 SGHVS and CDR2 FQNEAQ. The CDR3 sequence: CASSPGPREQFF. CDR3 coding DNA: TGTGCCAGCAGCCCCGGTCCAAGGGAGCAGTTCTTC.

The chain links TRBV6-2 or TRBV6-3 to TRBJ1-1, with D unresolved. Germline CDR1 and CDR2: MNHEY and SVGEGT. The CDR3 extends over 12 amino acids. Trimming left V 7 bases short and J 7 bases short, with 13 bases between. This CDR3 reads CASTDPHLEAFF. The DNA of the CDR3 is TGTGCCAGCACAGACCCTCACCTTGAAGCTTTCTTT.

The chain uses TRBV9 and TRBJ2-5, with a possible D match to TRBD1 (6 bases). Germline loops: CDR1 SGDLS, CDR2 YYNGEE. V was trimmed by 2 bases and J by 0 bases, leaving 8 bases between them. CDR3 size: 14 residues. The CDR3 region is CASSVGQNQETQYF. The CDR3 DNA reads as TGTGCCAGCAGCGTTGGACAGAACCAAGAGACCCAGTACTTC.

This sequence joins TRBV29-1 and TRBJ2-3; D ambiguous. V was shortened by 4 bases and J by 1 base, with 6 bases between the two germline ends. The CDR3 covers 12 residues. The V gene's germline CDR1 is SQVTM and CDR2 ANQGSEA. This CDR3 is CSVADGTDTQYF. CDR3 bases: TGCAGCGTTGCGGACGGCACAGATACGCAGTATTTT.

This clonotype was counted a few times. V usage is TRBV11-3 and J usage is TRBJ2-1; 7 bases are shared with TRBD1. The CDR3 consists of 13 residues. Trimming removed 0 bases from V and 10 bases from J; junction bases left unmatched: 3. Germline V gives CDR1 SGHNT, CDR2 YENEEA. The CDR3 sequence: CASSLERGREQFF. As DNA, the CDR3 is TGTGCCAGCAGCTTAGAGAGGGGGCGGGAGCAGTTCTTC.

This clonotype came up a few times. The rearrangement links TRBV29-1 to TRBJ2-3; TRBD1 matches at 7 bases. CDR3 length: 15 amino acids. Germline V gene sequence: CDR1 SQVTM, CDR2 ANQGSEA. The V and J ends lost 2 bases and 4 bases, in that order; junction bases with no gene match: 9. The CDR3 DNA sequence: TGCAGCGTTGAATTAGGACAGGTCCTGTCAGATACGCAGTATTTT. Translation gives CSVELGQVLSDTQYF.